This T cell receptor (beta chain) was recorded in a study of T cell responses to AZD1222 COVID-19 vaccine. Whole-study results and caveats: Spike-specific TCR repertoires showed rising breadth and depth after two AZD1222 doses. Nearly half of the spike-specific TCRs reportedly recognize variant regions that carry no mutations.

Clones were sequenced by immunoSEQ multiplex PCR, and TCRdb holds only the in-frame ones, with some missing. This sample carries fewer than 200,000 clones, approximately 88% of them seen once, and the ten largest clones take approximately 1.6%. To note about this clone: What it binds is not known.

V lost 2 bases to trimming and J lost 10 bases; unmatched junction nucleotides: 6. This CDR3 is built from 15 residues. The germline CDR1 and CDR2 sequences are MNHEY and SVGEGT. The material sequenced was peripheral blood, taken on day 0 of AZD1222 vaccination. The rearrangement uses TRBV6-2 or TRBV6-3 and TRBJ1-6, with 9 bases lining up with TRBD1. The sequence was obtained from an adult in good health. The CDR3 loop reads CASSYVGQGSSPLHF. The CDR3 DNA reads TGTGCCAGCAGTTACGTGGGACAGGGAAGCTCACCCCTCCACTTT.